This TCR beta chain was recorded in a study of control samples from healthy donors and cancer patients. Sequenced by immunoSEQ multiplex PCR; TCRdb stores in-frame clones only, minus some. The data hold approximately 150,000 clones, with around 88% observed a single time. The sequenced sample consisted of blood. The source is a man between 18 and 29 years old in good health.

In DNA form, the CDR3 reads TGTGCCAGCAGTAGCAGGGAAGGAGATACGCAGTATTTT. Its protein product is CASSSREGDTQYF. The gene calls are TRBV6-5 and TRBJ2-3, with D possibly being TRBD1 (5 bases). Trimming removed 5 bases at V and 5 bases at J, with 11 bases between. CDR1 is MNHEY, CDR2 SVGAGI, per germline. The CDR3 is made up of 13 amino acids.